This T cell receptor beta chain was observed in a study of cytomegalovirus exposure and HLA in healthy donors. Overall study context: The early release's HLA-typed donors yielded 70 million to 85 million unique TCRs. Study conclusions and caveats: The study put under 200 TCR beta chains on its list as cytomegalovirus-associated. Follow-up analysis seemed to connect common viral pathogens with several of the most significant clusters identified. Previous analysis showed most TCR beta V segments were productive about 87% or about 30% of the time.

The PCR had 60 Vbeta and 13 Jbeta primers. Assay: immunoSEQ multiplex PCR; the TCRdb copy retains only in-frame clones and omits some. Here the sample spans 200,000 to 250,000 clones, about 80% being singletons. Germline CDR1 SGHTA, CDR2 FQGNSA. V gave up 5 bases and J gave up 8 bases; unmatched junction bases: 11. CDR3 size: 15 residues. Of note for this clone: Its specificity is unknown.

The sample taken for sequencing was PBMCs. The TCR comes from a woman aged 40 to 50 in good health and CMV-seronegative. The chain uses TRBV7-2 and TRBJ1-2; the match to TRBD1 covers 10 bases. In DNA form, the CDR3 reads TGTGCCAGCAGCGGGGGGGGACAGGGGCGGCGGGGCTACACCTTC. Translation: CASSGGGQGRRGYTF.